The clone carrying this T cell receptor (beta chain) was counted a few times. Its matching antigen is unknown. This entry comes from a study of glioma-infiltrating T cells. Study overall: Glioblastomas were WHO grade IV, sampled at first diagnosis; low-grade were grade II. Sequencing aimed for about 4.5- to 11-fold coverage of about a million peripheral T cells. Study results and caveats: Shared blood CDR3 signature motifs marked patients with low tissue-blood divergence. Tissue and blood shared very few CDR3 sequences.

Amplification of TCR alpha and beta CDR3 regions from RNA used iRepertoire nested multiplex PCR. TCRdb used MiXCR to reprocess the multiplex PCR reads, holding one entry per CDR3 protein. The sample gives about 410,000 distinct CDR3 sequences, 35% to 45% of which show up once; 12% is in the top ten. Looked up from germline, CDR1 is MGHRA and CDR2 is YSYEKL. This CDR3 has 14 residues. J was trimmed by 10 bases and V by 1 base; bases with no gene match: 5. The sequenced sample consisted of glioma tissue, nonneoplastic brain tissue, or PBMCs (not recorded which). The TCR was taken from a human donor with low-grade glioma or glioblastoma, undergoing nonglioma brain surgery, or in good health (not recorded which). The chain links TRBV4-1 to TRBJ2-1; 9 positions match TRBD2. Written as DNA, the CDR3 is TGCGCCAGCAGCCAAGCGTTAGCGGGAGACGAGCAGTTCTTC. Its translation is CASSQALAGDEQFF.